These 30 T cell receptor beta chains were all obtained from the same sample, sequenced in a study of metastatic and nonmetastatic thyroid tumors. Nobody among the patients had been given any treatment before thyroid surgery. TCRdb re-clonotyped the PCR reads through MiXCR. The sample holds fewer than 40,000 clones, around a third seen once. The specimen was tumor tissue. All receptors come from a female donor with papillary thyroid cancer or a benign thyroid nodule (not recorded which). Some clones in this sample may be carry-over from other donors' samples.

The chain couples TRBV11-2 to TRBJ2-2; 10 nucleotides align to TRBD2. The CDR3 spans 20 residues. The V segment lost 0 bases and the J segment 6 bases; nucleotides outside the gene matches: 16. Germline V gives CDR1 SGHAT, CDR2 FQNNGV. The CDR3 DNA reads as TGTGCCAGCAGCTTAGATCGGCGGCAGGGGGGAGCGGGAGGGCCCGGGGAGCTGTTTTTT. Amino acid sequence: CASSLDRRQGGAGGPGELFF.

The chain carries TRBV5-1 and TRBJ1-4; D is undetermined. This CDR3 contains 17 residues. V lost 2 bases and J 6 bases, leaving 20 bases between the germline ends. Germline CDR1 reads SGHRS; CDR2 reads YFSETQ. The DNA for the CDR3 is TGCGCCAGCAGCTTATCCCCTATAATTTTTATGGATGAAAAACTGTTTTTT. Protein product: CASSLSPIIFMDEKLFF.

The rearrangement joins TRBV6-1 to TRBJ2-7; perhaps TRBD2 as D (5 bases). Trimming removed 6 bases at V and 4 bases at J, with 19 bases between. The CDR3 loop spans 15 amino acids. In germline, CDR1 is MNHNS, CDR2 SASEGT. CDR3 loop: CASSDPTRGAYEQYF. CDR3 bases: TGTGCCAGCAGCGACCCTACTAGAGGAGCGTACGAGCAGTACTTC.

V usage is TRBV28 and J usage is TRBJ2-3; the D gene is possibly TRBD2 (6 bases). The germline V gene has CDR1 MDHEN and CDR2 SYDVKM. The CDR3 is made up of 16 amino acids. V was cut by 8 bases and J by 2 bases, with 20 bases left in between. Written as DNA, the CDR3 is TGTGCCAGCGGCTCCGGGACTCCTAACCCCACAGATACGCAGTATTTT. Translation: CASGSGTPNPTDTQYF.

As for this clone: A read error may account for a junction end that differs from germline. CDR3 DNA: TGTGCCATCAGTCAGGGACAGAGGCGTGCCACCGGGGAGCTGTTTTTT. The encoded protein is CAISQGQRRATGELFF. The chain is built from TRBV12-3 or TRBV12-4 and TRBJ2-2; TRBD1 matches at 7 bases. CDR3 length equals 16 residues.

CDR3 nucleotides: TGTGCCAGCAGCGAACCGCCTTCACGGGGGTACTATGGCTACACCTTC. The encoded protein is CASSEPPSRGYYGYTF. This chain connects TRBV6-1 to TRBJ1-2; the D gene is possibly TRBD1 (5 bases). The CDR3 loop spans 16 amino acids. In germline, CDR1 is MNHNS, CDR2 SASEGT. Trimming shortened V by 6 bases and J by 3 bases, and 20 bases separated the two germline ends.

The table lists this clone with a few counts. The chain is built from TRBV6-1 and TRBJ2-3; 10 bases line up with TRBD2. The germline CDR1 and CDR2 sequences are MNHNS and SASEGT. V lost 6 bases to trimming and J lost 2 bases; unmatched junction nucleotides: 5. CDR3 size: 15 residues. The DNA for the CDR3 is TGTGCCAGCAGCAGTAGCGGGGGGACCACAGATACGCAGTATTTT. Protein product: CASSSSGGTTDTQYF.

Here the CDR3 reads CSASLTGNNEQFF. CDR3 in DNA: TGCAGTGCTAGCCTAACAGGGAACAATGAGCAGTTCTTC. The J gene is TRBJ2-1, the V gene TRBV20-1; D is possibly TRBD1 (6 bases). CDR1 is DFQATT and CDR2 is SNEGSKA in the germline V gene (reference sequence). V shed 3 bases and J shed 5 bases, with 11 bases lying between them. The CDR3 sequence is 13 residues long.

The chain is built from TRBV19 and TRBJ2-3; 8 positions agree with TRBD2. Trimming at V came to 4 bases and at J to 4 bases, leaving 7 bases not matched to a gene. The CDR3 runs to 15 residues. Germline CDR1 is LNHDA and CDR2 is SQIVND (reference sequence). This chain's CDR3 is CASSSPGLGPDTQYF. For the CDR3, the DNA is TGTGCCAGTAGTAGCCCGGGACTAGGGCCAGATACGCAGTATTTT.

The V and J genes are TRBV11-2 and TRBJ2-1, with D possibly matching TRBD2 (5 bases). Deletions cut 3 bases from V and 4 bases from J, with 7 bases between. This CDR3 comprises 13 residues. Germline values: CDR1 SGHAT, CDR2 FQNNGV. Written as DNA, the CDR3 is TGTGCCAGCAGCTTTCGGGGTTACAATGAGCAGTTCTTC. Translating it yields CASSFRGYNEQFF.

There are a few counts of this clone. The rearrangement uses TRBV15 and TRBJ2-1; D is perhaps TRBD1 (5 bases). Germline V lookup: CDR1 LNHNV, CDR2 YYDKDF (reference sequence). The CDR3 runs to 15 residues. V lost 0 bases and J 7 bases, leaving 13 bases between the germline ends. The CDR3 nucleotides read TGTGCCACCAGCAGAGATCATCAGGGATGGAATGAGCAGTTCTTC. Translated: CATSRDHQGWNEQFF.

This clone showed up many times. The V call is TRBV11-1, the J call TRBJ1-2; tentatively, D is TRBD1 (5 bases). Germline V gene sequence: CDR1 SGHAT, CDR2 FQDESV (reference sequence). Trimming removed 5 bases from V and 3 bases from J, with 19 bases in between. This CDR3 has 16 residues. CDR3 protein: CASSGASGVGYYGYTF. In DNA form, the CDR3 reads TGTGCCAGCAGCGGAGCGTCGGGGGTGGGGTACTATGGCTACACCTTC. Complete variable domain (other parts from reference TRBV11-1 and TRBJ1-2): EAEVAQSPRYKITEKSQAVAFWCDPISGHATLYWYRQILGQGPELLVQFQDESVVDDSQLPKDRFSAERLKGVDSTLKIQPAELGDSAMYLCASSGASGVGYYGYTFGSGTRLTVV.

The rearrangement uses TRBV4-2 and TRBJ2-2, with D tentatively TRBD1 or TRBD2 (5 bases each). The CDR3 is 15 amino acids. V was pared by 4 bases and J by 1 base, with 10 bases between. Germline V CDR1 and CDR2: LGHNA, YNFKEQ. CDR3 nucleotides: TGTGCCAGCAGCCGAGGGCAGGGGAACACCGGGGAGCTGTTTTTT. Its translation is CASSRGQGNTGELFF.

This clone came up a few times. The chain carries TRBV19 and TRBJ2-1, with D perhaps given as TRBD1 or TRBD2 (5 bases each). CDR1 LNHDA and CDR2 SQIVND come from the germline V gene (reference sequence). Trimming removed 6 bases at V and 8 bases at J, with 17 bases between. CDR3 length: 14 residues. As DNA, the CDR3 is TGTGCCAGTAGCGACTCCGGGACCCTTGATGAGCAGTTCTTC. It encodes CASSDSGTLDEQFF.

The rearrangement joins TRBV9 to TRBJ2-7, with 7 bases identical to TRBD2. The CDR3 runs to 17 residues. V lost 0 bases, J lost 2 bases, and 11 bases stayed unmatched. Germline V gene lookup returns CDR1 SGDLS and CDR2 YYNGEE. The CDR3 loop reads CASSVESLWEGPYEQYF. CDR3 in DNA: TGTGCCAGCAGCGTAGAATCATTGTGGGAGGGGCCCTACGAGCAGTACTTC.

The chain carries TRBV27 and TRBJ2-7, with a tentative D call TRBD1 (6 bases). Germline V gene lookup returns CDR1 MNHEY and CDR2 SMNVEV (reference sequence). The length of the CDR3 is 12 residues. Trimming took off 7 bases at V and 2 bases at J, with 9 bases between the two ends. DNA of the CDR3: TGTGCCAGCAAGGACAGAGCCTACGAGCAGTACTTC. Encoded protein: CASKDRAYEQYF.

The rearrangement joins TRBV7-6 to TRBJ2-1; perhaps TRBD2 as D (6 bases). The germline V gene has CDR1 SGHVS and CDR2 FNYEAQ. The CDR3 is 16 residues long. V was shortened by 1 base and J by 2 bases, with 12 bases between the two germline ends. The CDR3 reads CASSLVVGGTYNEQFF. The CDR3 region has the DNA TGTGCCAGCAGCTTAGTTGTGGGAGGCACCTACAATGAGCAGTTCTTC.

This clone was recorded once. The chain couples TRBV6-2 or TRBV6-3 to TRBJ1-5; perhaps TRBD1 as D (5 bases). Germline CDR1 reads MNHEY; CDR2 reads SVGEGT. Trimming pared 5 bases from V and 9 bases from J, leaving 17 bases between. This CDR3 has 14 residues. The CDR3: CASSGDGPQWPQHF. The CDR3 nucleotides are TGTGCCAGCAGTGGGGACGGGCCGCAATGGCCCCAGCATTTT.

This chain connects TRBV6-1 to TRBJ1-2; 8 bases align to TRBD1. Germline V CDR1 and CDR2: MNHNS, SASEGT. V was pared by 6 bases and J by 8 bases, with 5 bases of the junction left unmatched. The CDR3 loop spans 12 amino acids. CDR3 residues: CASSGQGWGYTF. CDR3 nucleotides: TGTGCCAGCAGCGGACAGGGATGGGGCTACACCTTC.

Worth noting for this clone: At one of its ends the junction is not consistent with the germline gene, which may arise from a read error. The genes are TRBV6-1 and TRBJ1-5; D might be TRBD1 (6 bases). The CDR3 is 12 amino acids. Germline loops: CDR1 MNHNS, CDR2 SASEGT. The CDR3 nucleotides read TGTGCCAGCAGACAGGGCAATCATCCCCAGCATTTT. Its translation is CASRQGNHPQHF.

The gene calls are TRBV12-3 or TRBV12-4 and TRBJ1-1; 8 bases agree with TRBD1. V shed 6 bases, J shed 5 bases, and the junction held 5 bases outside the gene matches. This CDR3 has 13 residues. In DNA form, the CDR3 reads TGTGCCAGCAGACGCGACAGGGGAACTGAAGCTTTCTTT. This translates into CASRRDRGTEAFF.

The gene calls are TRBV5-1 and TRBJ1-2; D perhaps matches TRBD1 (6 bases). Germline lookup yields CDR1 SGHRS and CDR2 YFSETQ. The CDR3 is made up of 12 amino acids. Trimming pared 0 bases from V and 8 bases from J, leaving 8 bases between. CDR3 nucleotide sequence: TGCGCCAGCAGCTTGGAGGGGGGAGGCTACACCTTC. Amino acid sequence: CASSLEGGGYTF.

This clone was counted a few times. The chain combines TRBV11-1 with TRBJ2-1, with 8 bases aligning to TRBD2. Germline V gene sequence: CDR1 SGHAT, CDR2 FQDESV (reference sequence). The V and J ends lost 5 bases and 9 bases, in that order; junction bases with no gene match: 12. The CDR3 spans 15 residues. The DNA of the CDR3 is TGTGCCAGCAGCACCCTTAGCGGGGCGTTTTCTGAGCAGTTCTTC. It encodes CASSTLSGAFSEQFF. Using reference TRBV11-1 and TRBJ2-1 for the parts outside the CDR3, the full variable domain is EAEVAQSPRYKITEKSQAVAFWCDPISGHATLYWYRQILGQGPELLVQFQDESVVDDSQLPKDRFSAERLKGVDSTLKIQPAELGDSAMYLCASSTLSGAFSEQFFGPGTRLTVL.

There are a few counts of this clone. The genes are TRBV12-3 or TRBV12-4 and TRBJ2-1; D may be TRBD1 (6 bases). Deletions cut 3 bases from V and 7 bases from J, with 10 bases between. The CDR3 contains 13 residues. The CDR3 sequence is CASSLGARNEQFF. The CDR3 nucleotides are TGTGCCAGCAGTTTGGGGGCGAGGAATGAGCAGTTCTTC.

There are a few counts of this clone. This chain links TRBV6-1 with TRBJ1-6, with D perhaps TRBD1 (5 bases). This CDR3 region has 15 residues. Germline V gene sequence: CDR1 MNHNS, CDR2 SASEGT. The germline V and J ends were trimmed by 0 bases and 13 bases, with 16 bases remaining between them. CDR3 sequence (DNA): TGTGCCAGCAGTGAAGCGTCAGGGCGCCCAGTCCCCCTCCACTTT. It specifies CASSEASGRPVPLHF.

CDR3 nucleotide sequence: TGTGCCAGCAGCTTACAAGGGACAGAACCCTCCTACAATGAGCAGTTCTTC. It translates to CASSLQGTEPSYNEQFF. V gene TRBV11-1 combines with J gene TRBJ2-1; 7 bases line up with TRBD1. V lost 2 bases, J lost 0 bases, and 7 bases stayed unmatched. The CDR3 runs to 17 residues. Looked up from germline, CDR1 is SGHAT and CDR2 is FQDESV (reference sequence). Drawing the rest from reference TRBV11-1 and TRBJ2-1, the complete variable domain is EAEVAQSPRYKITEKSQAVAFWCDPISGHATLYWYRQILGQGPELLVQFQDESVVDDSQLPKDRFSAERLKGVDSTLKIQPAELGDSAMYLCASSLQGTEPSYNEQFFGPGTRLTVL.

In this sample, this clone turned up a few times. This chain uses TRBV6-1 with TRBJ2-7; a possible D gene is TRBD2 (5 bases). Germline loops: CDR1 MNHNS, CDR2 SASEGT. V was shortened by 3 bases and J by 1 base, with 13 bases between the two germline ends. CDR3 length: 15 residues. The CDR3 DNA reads TGTGCCAGCAGTGATCGGCATGAGGGTTCCTACGAGCAGTACTTC. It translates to CASSDRHEGSYEQYF.

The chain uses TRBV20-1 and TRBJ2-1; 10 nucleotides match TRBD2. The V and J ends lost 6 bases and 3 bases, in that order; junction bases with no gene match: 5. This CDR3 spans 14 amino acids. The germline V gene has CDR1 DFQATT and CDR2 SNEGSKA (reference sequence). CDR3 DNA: TGCAGTGCCCCCAGACTAGCGGGCTACAATGAGCAGTTCTTC. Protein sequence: CSAPRLAGYNEQFF.

The CDR3, as DNA: TGCAGTGCACCTATCCCCCTAGCGGCTTTTGATACGCAGTATTTT. Translation gives CSAPIPLAAFDTQYF. V and J are TRBV20-1 and TRBJ2-3, with 7 positions matching TRBD2. Germline V lookup: CDR1 DFQATT, CDR2 SNEGSKA (reference sequence). J lost 6 bases, V lost 6 bases, and 15 bases had no gene match. This CDR3 is 15 amino acids long.

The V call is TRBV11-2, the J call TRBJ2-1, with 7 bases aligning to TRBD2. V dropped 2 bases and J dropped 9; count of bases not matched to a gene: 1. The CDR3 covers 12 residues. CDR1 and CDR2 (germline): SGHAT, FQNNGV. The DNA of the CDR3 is TGTGCCAGCAGCTTACCGGGAGGTGAGCAGTTCTTC. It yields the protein CASSLPGGEQFF.